This T cell receptor beta chain was sequenced in a study of blood T cell repertoires in COVID-19. The sample holds a few counts of this clone. Germline CDR1 and CDR2: SGHAT and FQNNGV. CDR3 length equals 14 residues. Trimming pared 0 bases from V and 6 bases from J, leaving 11 bases between. Per the original methods: It was from reference gene primer amplification that nucleated cell counts were estimated. This table comes from immunoSEQ multiplex PCR, and its TCRdb copy is limited to in-frame clones, with some not included. The V and J calls and the clone size are those of that table, but D and trimming were determined from the DNA. The table has about 28,000 clones, around 90% seen once.

Sequencing was carried out using peripheral blood. The clonotype comes from a human donor in a cohort sampled during active COVID-19. The gene calls are TRBV11-2 and TRBJ1-1, with D maybe TRBD1 (5 bases). This CDR3 is CASSLDRVISEAFF. CDR3 coding DNA: TGTGCCAGCAGCTTAGACAGGGTAATATCTGAAGCTTTCTTT.